The TCR beta chain described here comes from a study of T cell repertoires in cytomegalovirus infection (dated by TCRdb to the late 2010s). In terms of the full investigation: Alongside well-studied HLA-B-restricted epitopes, the peptide stimulations were aimed at recently identified HLA-C-restricted CMV epitopes, whose presentation resists viral immunomodulation. Donor HLA type was relevant to the analysis, because carriage of CMV infection together with the matching HLA type was indicated by public TCR beta signatures.

Sequencing instrument: Illumina HiSeq 1500. Using fastp at Q25 and MiXCR, TCRdb reprocessed the public reads and kept productive beta chains. Entries that share a CDR3 protein sequence are merged under the most common genes and DNA. The sample table holds 830,000 or so distinct CDR3 sequences, of which approximately 32% were seen once. The ten largest clones take up roughly 12% of the sample. What the treatment or condition label conveys for this sample: in vitro stimulation with specific CMV peptide epitopes to enrich CMV-specific T cells. CDR1 SGHDT and CDR2 YYEEEE are derived from the germline V gene. V gives up 4 bases and J gives up 1 base, and the segment between their germline ends measures 11 bases. The CDR3 goes from the cysteine to the phenylalanine over 14 residues. The entry retains the CDR3 DNA only, 42 bases that are in frame from base 1. Study-wide findings and limitations: Cumulative frequency of public TCR beta family members discriminated carriers of CMV infection plus the relevant HLA type in this cohort and an independent roughly 350-donor cohort. The ex vivo response was dominated by HLA-C-restricted CMV-specific TCR beta clonotypes, which also provided the single most frequent clonotype in two of eight donors.

This clonotype was recorded a few times. Its antigen is not yet known. No quality values exist for individual bases; no much larger clone is one base distant. The rearranged segments are TRBV5-6 and TRBJ1-1; no confident D gene assignment can be made. This receptor was obtained from a human donor in good health (CMV status not recorded). Some clones in this sample may be carry-over from other donors' samples. Sequencing was performed on cultured CD8+ T cells from PBMCs, taken from culture after CMV antigen stimulation. The nucleotide sequence is given as TGTGCCAGCAGCCCCCGGGTGAGGAACACTGAAGCTTTCTTT. Translated, it reads CASSPRVRNTEAFF.